This TCR beta chain is drawn from a study of T cell responses to AZD1222 COVID-19 vaccine. With 1 base removed from V and 7 bases from J, the gap between germline ends came to 13 bases. The CDR3 runs to 14 residues. CDR1 and CDR2 (germline): SGHVS, FNYEAQ. Only in-frame clones appear in the TCRdb table, and some are missing; sequencing was by immunoSEQ multiplex PCR. The sample has some 100,000 clones; approximately 90% are singletons. This chain uses TRBV7-6 with TRBJ1-1; D is uncertain. The sequencing used peripheral blood, collected 28 days after the second AZD1222 dose. The sequence came from an adult who received the AZD1222 COVID-19 vaccine. CDR3 nucleotides: TGTGCCAGCAGCTTAGACCCAGGACCGAGTGAAGCTTTCTTT. This translates into CASSLDPGPSEAFF.